Sequencing of this T cell receptor (beta chain) was carried out in a study of blood T cell repertoires in COVID-19. Study as a whole: Donors in the United States, Italy and Spain gave samples during acute or convalescent COVID-19. The cDNA or gDNA used as material had been derived from T cells, B-cell-depleted T cells, or PBMCs.

In the source study's methods: Nucleated cell counts were estimated from reference gene primer amplification. This table comes from immunoSEQ multiplex PCR, and its TCRdb copy is limited to in-frame clones, with some not included. D and trimming come from the DNA, and the V and J calls and clone size come from that table. The table has 150,000 to 200,000 clones, roughly 84% seen once. CDR1 is SGHNT, CDR2 YYREEE, per germline (reference sequence). Trimming removed 6 bases from V and 5 bases from J; junction bases left unmatched: 3. The length of the CDR3 is 14 residues. Seattle enrolled patients during active infection and tracked them longitudinally.

Sequencing was carried out using peripheral blood. This TCR derives from a woman aged 50 to 60 with COVID-19, enrolled during active disease. The gene calls are TRBV5-4 and TRBJ2-2; 11 bases align to TRBD2. Written as DNA, the CDR3 is TGTGCCAGCACCGGGACTAGCGGTACCGGGGAGCTGTTTTTT. Translating gives CASTGTSGTGELFF.